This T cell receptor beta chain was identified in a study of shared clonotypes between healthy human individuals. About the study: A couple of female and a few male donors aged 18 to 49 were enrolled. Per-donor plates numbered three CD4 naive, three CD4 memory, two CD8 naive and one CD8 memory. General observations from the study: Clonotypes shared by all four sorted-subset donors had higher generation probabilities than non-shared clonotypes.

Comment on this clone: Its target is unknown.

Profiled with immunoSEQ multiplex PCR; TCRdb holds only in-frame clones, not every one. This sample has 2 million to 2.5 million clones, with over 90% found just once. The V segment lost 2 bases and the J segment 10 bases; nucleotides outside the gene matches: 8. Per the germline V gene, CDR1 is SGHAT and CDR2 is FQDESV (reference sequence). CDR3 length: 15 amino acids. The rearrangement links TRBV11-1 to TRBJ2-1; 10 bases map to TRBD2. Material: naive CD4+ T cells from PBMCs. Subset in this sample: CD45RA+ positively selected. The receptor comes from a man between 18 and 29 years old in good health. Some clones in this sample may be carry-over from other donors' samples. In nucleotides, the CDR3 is TGTGCCAGCAGCTTACGGCTAGCGGGAGTAGGGGAGCAGTTCTTC. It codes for CASSLRLAGVGEQFF.